This entry features one TCR beta chain sequence. What it binds is not known. Healthy and HIV-negative, the adult donors had no recent acute infections or vaccinations. CDR3 length: 16 amino acids. Germline CDR1 MNHEY, CDR2 SMNVEV (reference sequence). J was trimmed by 1 base and V by 9 bases; bases with no gene match: 7. The sample belongs to a study of shared clonotypes between healthy human individuals. Whole-study results and caveats: Clonotype sharing among donors, it was expected, would be affected by sequencing depth.

Method: immunoSEQ multiplex PCR; TCRdb's copy keeps in-frame clones and lacks some. Of more than 550,000 clones listed, 55% to 80% were seen once; the top ten hold over 1.5%. The chain combines TRBV27 with TRBJ2-2; 11 nucleotides line up with TRBD2. The sequence came from a woman younger than 45 in good health. Sequenced material: memory CD4+ T cells sorted from blood. Subset meaning: CD45RA-negative fraction. The DNA for the CDR3 is TGTGCCAGTTCGGGACTAGCGGAGGAGAACACCGGGGAGCTGTTTTTT. As protein: CASSGLAEENTGELFF.